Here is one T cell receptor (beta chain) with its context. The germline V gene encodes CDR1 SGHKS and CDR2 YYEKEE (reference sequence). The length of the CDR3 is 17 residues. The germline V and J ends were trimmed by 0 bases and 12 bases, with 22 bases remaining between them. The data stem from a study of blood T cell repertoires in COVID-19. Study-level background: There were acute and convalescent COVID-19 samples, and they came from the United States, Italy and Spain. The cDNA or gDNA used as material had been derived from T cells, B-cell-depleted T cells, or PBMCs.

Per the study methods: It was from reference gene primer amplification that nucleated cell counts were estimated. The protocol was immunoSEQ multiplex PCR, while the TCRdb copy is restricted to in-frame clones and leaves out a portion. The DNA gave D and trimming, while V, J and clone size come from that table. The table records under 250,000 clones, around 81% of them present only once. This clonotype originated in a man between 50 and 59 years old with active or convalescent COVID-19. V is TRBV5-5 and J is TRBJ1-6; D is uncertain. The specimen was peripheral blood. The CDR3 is CASSLAGVVGLLVPLHF. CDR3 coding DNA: TGTGCCAGCAGCTTGGCTGGAGTGGTCGGATTATTGGTACCCCTCCACTTT.